These T cell receptor beta chains were read from a single sample in a study of blood T cell repertoires in COVID-19. Sequenced by immunoSEQ multiplex PCR; TCRdb stores in-frame clones only, minus some. In the table there are around 300,000 clones, about nine tenths of which are singletons. The sequencing sample was made of peripheral blood. These receptors came from a woman in her 30s with COVID-19, enrolled during active disease. Each CDR3 is given with its conserved first and last residue. Only some rows state a clone size, as once, few, many or a class for expanded clones.

cdr3_aa	clone_size	v_call
CAWSPQSAGLQETQYF	-	TRBV30
CASSYRSVGNYGYTF	-	TRBV6-5
CASSLGGDTQYF	-	TRBV4-3
CASSVSRGANEQFF	-	TRBV2
CASRTAKGRGGNNEQFF	-	TRBV3-1/TRBV3-2
CASSSQGGVQPQHF	-	TRBV19
CASSPVGGNYGYTF	few	TRBV18
CASSPGTGWEKLFF	once	TRBV7-9
CASSLKLQDNEQFF	-	TRBV5-4
CASSLDLSPLHF	few	TRBV7-2
CASSWTGAGTDTQYF	-	TRBV5-1
CASSSGQARGTDTQYF	-	TRBV7-6